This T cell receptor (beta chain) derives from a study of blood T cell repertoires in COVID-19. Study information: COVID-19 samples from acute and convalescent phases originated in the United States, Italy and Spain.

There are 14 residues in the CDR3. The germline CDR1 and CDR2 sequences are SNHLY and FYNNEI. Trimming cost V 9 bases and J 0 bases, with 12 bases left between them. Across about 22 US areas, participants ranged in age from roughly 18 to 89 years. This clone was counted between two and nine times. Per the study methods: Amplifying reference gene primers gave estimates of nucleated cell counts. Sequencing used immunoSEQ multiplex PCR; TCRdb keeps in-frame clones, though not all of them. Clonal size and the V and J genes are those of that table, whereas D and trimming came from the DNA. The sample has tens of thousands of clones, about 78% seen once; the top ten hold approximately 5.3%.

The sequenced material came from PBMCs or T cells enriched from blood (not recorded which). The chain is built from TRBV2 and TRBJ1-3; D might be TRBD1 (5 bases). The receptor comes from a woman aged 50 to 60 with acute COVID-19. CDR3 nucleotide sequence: TGTGCCAGGAAAAAGACAGCCTCTGGAAACACCATATATTTT. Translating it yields CARKKTASGNTIYF.